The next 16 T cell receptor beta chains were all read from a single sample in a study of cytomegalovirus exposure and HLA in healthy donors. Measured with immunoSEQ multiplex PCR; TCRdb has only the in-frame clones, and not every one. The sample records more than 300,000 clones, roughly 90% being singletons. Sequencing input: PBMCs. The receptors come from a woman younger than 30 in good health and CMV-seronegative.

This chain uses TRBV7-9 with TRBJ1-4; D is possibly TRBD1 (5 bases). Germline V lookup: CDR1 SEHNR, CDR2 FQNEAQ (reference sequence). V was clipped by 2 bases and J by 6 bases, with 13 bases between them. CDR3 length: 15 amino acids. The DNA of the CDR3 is TGTGCCAGCAGCTTACCTGGCGGGACCTATGAAAAACTGTTTTTT. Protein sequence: CASSLPGGTYEKLFF.

The CDR3 reads CASSLVATYEQYF. The CDR3 DNA sequence: TGTGCCAGCAGCTTAGTCGCTACCTACGAGCAGTACTTC. The chain links TRBV7-2 to TRBJ2-7, with D uncertain. Germline loops: CDR1 SGHTA, CDR2 FQGNSA. V was shortened by 1 base and J by 2 bases, with 6 bases between the two germline ends. The CDR3 sequence is 13 residues long.

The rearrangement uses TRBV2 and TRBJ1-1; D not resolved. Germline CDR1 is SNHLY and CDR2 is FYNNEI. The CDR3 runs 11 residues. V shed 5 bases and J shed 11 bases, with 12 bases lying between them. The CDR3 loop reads CASSLGWEAFF. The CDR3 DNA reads TGTGCCAGCAGTTTAGGGTGGGAGGCTTTCTTT.

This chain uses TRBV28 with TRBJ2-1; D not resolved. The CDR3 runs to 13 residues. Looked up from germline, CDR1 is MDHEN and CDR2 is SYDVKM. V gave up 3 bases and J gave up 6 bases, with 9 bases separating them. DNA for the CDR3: TGTGCCAGCAGTTTTATCTTCCCCAATGAGCAGTTCTTC. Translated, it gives CASSFIFPNEQFF.

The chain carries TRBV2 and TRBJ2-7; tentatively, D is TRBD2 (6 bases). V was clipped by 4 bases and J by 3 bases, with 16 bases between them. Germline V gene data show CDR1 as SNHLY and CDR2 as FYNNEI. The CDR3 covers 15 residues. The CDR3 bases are TGTGCCAGCAGTGGAGACCGCTGGGGGGTCTACGAGCAGTACTTC. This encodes CASSGDRWGVYEQYF.

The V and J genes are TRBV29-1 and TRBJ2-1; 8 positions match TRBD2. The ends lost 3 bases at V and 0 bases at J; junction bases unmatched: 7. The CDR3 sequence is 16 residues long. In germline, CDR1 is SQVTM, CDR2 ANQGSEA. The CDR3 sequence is CSVEGGRGGSYNEQFF. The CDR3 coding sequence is TGCAGCGTTGAGGGCGGCCGGGGGGGCTCCTACAATGAGCAGTTCTTC.

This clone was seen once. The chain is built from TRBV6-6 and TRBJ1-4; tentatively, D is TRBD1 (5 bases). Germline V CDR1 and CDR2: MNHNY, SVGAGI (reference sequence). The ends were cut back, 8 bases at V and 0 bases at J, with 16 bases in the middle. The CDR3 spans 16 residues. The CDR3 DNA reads TGTGCCAGCGGGGGGGAGGGAATTGCAACTAATGAAAAACTGTTTTTT. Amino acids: CASGGEGIATNEKLFF.

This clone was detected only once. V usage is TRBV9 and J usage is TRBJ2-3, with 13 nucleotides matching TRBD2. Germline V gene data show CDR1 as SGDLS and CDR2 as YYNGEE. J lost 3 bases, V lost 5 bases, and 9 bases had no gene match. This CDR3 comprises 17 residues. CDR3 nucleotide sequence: TGTGCCAGCAGTTACAGACTAGCGGGAGGTGTTACAGATACGCAGTATTTT. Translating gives CASSYRLAGGVTDTQYF.

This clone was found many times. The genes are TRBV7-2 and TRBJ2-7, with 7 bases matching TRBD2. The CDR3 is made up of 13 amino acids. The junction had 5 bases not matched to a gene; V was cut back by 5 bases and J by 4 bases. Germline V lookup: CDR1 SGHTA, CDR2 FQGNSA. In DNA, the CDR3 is TGTGCCAGCAGCACCTGGACTAGATACGAGCAGTACTTC. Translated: CASSTWTRYEQYF.

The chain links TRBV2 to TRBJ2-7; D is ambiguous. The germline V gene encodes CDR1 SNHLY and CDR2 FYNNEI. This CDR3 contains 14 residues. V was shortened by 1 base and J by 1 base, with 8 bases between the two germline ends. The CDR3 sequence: CASSEVPRSYEQYF. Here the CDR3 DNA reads TGTGCCAGCAGTGAAGTACCCCGGTCCTACGAGCAGTACTTC.

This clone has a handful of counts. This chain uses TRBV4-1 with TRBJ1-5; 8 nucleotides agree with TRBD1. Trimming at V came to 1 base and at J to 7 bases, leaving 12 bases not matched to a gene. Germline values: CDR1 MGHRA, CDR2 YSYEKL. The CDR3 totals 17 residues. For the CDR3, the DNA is TGCGCCAGCAGCCAAGTGAGCGGACAGGGAGGTGAACAGCCCCAGCATTTT. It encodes CASSQVSGQGGEQPQHF.

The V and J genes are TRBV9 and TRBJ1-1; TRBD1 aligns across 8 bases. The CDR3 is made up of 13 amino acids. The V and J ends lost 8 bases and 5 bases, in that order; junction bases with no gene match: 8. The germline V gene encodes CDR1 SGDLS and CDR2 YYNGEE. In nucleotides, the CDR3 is TGTGCCAGTGCCCGACAGGGGAGGACTGAAGCTTTCTTT. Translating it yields CASARQGRTEAFF. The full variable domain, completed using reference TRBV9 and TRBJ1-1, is DSGVTQTPKHLITATGQRVTLRCSPRSGDLSVYWYQQSLDQGLQFLIQYYNGEERAKGNILERFSAQQFPDLHSELNLSSLELGDSALYFCASARQGRTEAFFGQGTRLTVV.

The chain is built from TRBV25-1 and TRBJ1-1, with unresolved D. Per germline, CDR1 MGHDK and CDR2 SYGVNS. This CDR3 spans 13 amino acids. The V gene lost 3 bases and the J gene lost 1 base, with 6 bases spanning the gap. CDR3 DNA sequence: TGTGCCAGCAGTGATTTCCGGAACACTGAAGCTTTCTTT. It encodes CASSDFRNTEAFF.

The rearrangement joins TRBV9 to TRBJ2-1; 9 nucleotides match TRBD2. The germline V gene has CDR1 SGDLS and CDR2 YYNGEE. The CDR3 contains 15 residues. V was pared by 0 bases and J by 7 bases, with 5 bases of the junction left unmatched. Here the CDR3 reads CASSVVGSGSNEQFF. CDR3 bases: TGTGCCAGCAGCGTAGTTGGTAGCGGGAGTAATGAGCAGTTCTTC.

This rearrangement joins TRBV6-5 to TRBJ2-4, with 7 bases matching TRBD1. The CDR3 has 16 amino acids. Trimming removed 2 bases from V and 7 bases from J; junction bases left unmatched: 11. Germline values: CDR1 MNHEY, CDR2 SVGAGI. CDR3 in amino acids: CASSYTNRGNGNIQYF. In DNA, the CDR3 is TGTGCCAGCAGTTACACAAACAGGGGTAACGGGAACATTCAGTACTTC.

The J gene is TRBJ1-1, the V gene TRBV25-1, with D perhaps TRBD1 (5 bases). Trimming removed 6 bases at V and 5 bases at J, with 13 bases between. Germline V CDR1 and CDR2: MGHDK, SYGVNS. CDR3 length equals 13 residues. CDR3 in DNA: TGTGCCAGCAGCACTCAGGGTTTAACTGAAGCTTTCTTT. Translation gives CASSTQGLTEAFF.